This record looks at one T cell receptor (beta chain) sequence and its context. The record originates from a study of technical replicates of blood from a few donors. Repertoires were generated with immunoSEQ multiplex PCR, while TCRdb's copy carries only in-frame clones and drops some. The sample has tens of thousands of clones, approximately 96% seen once. J was trimmed by 4 bases and V by 4 bases; bases with no gene match: 7. Germline CDR1 is MNHEY and CDR2 is SMNVEV (reference sequence). The CDR3 has 15 residues. The receptor was derived from a human donor in good health. The chain is built from TRBV27 and TRBJ2-7, with 10 positions matching TRBD1. Sequenced sample: T cells isolated from PBMCs. In nucleotides, the CDR3 is TGTGCCAGCAGTTGGGGACAGGGGCTAAGGTACGAGCAGTACTTC. Translated, it gives CASSWGQGLRYEQYF.